Sequencing of this TCR beta chain was carried out in a study of beta chain features in type 1 diabetes. Overall study results and limits: The similarity of naive, central memory and Treg TCRB repertoires appeared greater among patients than among healthy donors.

The study reverse transcribed the entire isolated RNA, so it sequenced expressed TCRB transcripts. Sequenced by immunoSEQ multiplex PCR; TCRdb stores in-frame clones only, minus some. The sample has about 290,000 clones; 8% are singletons. This clone was observed many times. The antigen is unknown. The clonotype was recovered from a young woman in good health. Material for sequencing was central memory CD4+ T cells from blood.

The CDR3 loop is CAISAQGHEQYF. CDR3 DNA sequence: TGTGCCATCAGTGCCCAGGGGCACGAGCAGTACTTC. This chain uses TRBV10-3 with TRBJ2-7; possible D gene TRBD1, 6 bases. The germline V and J ends were trimmed by 4 bases and 5 bases, with 9 bases remaining between them. The CDR3 spans 12 residues. In germline, CDR1 is ENHRY, CDR2 SYGVKD.